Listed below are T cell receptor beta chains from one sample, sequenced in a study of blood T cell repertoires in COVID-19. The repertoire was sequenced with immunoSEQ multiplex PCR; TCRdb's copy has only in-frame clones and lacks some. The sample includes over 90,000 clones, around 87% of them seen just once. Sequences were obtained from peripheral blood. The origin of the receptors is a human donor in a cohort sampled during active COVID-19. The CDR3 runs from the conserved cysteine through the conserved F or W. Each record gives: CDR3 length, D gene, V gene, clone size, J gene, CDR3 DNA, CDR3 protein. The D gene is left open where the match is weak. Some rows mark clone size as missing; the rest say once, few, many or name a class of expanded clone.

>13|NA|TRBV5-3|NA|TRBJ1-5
TGTGCCAGAAGCTTTGTATCCAATCAGCCCCAGCATTTT
CARSFVSNQPQHF
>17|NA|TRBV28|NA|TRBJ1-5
TGTGCCAGCAGTCCCTGGGGAGGGGAGGTAGGAAATCAGCCCCAGCATTTT
CASSPWGGEVGNQPQHF
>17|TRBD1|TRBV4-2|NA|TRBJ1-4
TGTGCCAGCAGCCAGGGAGACAGGGAGACGGCTAATGAAAAACTGTTTTTT
CASSQGDRETANEKLFF
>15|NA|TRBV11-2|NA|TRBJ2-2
TGTGCCAGCAGCTCCCACACCACAAACACCGGGGAGCTGTTTTTT
CASSSHTTNTGELFF
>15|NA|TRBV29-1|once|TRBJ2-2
TGCAGCGTTGAAGGTGAAACAGGGTACACCGGGGAGCTGTTTTTT
CSVEGETGYTGELFF
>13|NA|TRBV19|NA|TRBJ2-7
TGTGCCAGTAGTATTGCGTCCAATTACGAGCAGTACTTC
CASSIASNYEQYF
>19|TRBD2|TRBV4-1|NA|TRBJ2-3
TGCGCCAGCAGCCAAGGGGGCATTGTAGCGGGAGGCCCCACAGATACGCAGTATTTT
CASSQGGIVAGGPTDTQYF
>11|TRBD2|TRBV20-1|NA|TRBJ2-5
TGCAGTTCAGCGGGGCAAGAGACCCAGTACTTC
CSSAGQETQYF
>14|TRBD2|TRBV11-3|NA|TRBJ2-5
TGTGCCAGCAGCCCGGGGGGAGGGGAAGAGACCCAGTACTTC
CASSPGGGEETQYF
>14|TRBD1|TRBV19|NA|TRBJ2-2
TGTGCCAGTAGAGACAGGGGGATTATGGGGGAGCTGTTTTTT
CASRDRGIMGELFF
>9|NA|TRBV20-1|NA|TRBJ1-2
TGCAGTGCTAGCCCGAGGTACACCTTC
CSASPRYTF
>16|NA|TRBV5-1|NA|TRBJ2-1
TGCGCCAGCAGCCCCACAGGTCAAAGCTCCTACAATGAGCAGTTCTTC
CASSPTGQSSYNEQFF
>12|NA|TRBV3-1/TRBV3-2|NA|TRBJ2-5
TGTGCCAGCAGCCAAGATACTCAGACCCAGTACTTC
CASSQDTQTQYF
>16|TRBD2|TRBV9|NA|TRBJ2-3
TGTGCCAGCAGCGTAGAGGGTAGCGGGACTGGAGATACGCAGTATTTT
CASSVEGSGTGDTQYF
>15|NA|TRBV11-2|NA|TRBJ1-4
TGTGCCAGCAGTCCTATCGGGGTTTCAGGAGAAAAACTGTTTTTT
CASSPIGVSGEKLFF
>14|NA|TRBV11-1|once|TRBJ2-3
TGTGCCAGCAGCTTAGGACGGGACACAGATACGCAGTATTTT
CASSLGRDTDTQYF
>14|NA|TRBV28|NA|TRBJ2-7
TGTGCCAGCAGTAACCCGGGGGTGGCGGGGGAGCAGTACTTC
CASSNPGVAGEQYF
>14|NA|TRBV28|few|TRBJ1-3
TGTGCCAGCAGTTTACTGGGCTCCGGAAACACCATATATTTT
CASSLLGSGNTIYF
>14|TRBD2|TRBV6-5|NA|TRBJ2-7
TGTGCCAGCATTCCCCTAGCGGAGCCCTACGAGCAGTACTTC
CASIPLAEPYEQYF
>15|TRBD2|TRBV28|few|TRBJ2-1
TGTGCCAGCAGATTAGCGGGAGGGCCTAATTATGAGCAGTTCTTC
CASRLAGGPNYEQFF
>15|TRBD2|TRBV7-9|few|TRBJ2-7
TGTGCCAGCAGCTTCGGGACTAGCCACTCCTACGAGCAGTACTTC
CASSFGTSHSYEQYF
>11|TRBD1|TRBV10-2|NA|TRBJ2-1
TGCGCCAGCACCAACAGGGGGCAGCAGTTCTTC
CASTNRGQQFF
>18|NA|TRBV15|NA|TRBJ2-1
TGTGCCACCAGCAGAGGGTTCGTTAGTCTAGCTCACCACAATGAGCAGTTCTTC
CATSRGFVSLAHHNEQFF
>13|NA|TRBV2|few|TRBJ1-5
TGTGCCAGCAGTGAGATGGGGGCTCAGCCCCAGCATTTT
CASSEMGAQPQHF
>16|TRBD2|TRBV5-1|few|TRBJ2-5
TGCGCCAGCAGCTTGGCCGGGACTAGCGTTCCAGAGACCCAGTACTTC
CASSLAGTSVPETQYF
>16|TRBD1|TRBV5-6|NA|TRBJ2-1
TGTGCCAGCAGCACTACCGGGACAGATACCTACAATGAGCAGTTCTTC
CASSTTGTDTYNEQFF
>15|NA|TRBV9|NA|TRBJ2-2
TGTGCCAGCAGCGTAGGGGGTAGCGTCACCGGGGAGCTGTTTTTT
CASSVGGSVTGELFF
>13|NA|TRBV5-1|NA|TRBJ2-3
TGCGCCAGCAGCTTGACCCTCGGAGATACGCAGTATTTT
CASSLTLGDTQYF
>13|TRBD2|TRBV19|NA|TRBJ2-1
TGTGCCAGTAGTCTTCCGGGACTAGGTGAGCAGTTCTTC
CASSLPGLGEQFF
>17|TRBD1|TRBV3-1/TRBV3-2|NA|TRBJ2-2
TGTGCCAGCAGCCGTCACCGGGACAGGGTATCATCCGGGGAGCTGTTTTTT
CASSRHRDRVSSGELFF
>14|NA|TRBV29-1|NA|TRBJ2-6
TGCAGCGTCTCCCTCCAGTCGGGGGCCAACGTCCTGACTTTC
CSVSLQSGANVLTF
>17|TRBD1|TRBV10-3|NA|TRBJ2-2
TGTGCCATCAGTGAGCCGGGACAGTTATCGAACACCGGGGAGCTGTTTTTT
CAISEPGQLSNTGELFF
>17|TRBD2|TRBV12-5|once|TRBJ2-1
TGTGCTAGTGGTTTGGTACTGGGGACTAGAGGAGCGGATGAGCAGTTCTTC
CASGLVLGTRGADEQFF
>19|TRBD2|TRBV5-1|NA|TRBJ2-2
TGCGCCAGCAGCAGGACGGGGACTAGCGGGAGTACGAACACCGGGGAGCTGTTTTTT
CASSRTGTSGSTNTGELFF
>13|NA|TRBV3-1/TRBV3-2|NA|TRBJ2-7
TGTGCCAGCAGCCCCAGACAGGCCTACGAGCAGTACTTC
CASSPRQAYEQYF
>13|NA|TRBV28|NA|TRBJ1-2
TGTGCCAGCAGTTTGAGGGCTTCGGGGGGCTACACCTTC
CASSLRASGGYTF
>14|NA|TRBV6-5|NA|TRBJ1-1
TGTGCCAGCAGCCACACCACCGGGGAGACTGAAGCTTTCTTT
CASSHTTGETEAFF
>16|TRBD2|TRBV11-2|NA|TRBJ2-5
TGTGCCAGCAGCTTAGGACTAGCGGGAGCCCAAGAGACCCAGTACTTC
CASSLGLAGAQETQYF
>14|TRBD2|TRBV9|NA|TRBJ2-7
TGTGCCAGCAGCCCTAGCGGGACTATCCACGAGCAGTACTTC
CASSPSGTIHEQYF
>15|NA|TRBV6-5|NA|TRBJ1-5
TGTGCCAGCTTATTTAACAGAGCCGGCAATCAGCCCCAGCATTTT
CASLFNRAGNQPQHF
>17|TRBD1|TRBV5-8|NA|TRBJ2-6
TGTGCCAGCAGCTTAGATGACAGGGGGTACGGGGCCAACGTCCTGACTTTC
CASSLDDRGYGANVLTF
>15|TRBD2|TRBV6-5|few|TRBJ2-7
TGTGCCAGCAGGGGTAATAGCGGGAGCATTTACGAGCAGTACTTC
CASRGNSGSIYEQYF
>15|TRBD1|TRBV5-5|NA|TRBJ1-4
TGTGCCAGCAGCTTGTTCGGCAGGGGGGACGAAAAACTGTTTTTT
CASSLFGRGDEKLFF
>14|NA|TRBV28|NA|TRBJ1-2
TGTGCCAGCAGTTTTGGGAGGGCAGCATATGGCTACACCTTC
CASSFGRAAYGYTF
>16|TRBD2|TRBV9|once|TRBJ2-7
TGTGCCAGCAGCGTAGGGGCGACTAGCGGTACCTACGAGCAGTACTTC
CASSVGATSGTYEQYF
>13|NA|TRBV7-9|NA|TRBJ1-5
TGTGCCAGCAGCTTAGGGGCCAATCAGCCCCAGCATTTT
CASSLGANQPQHF
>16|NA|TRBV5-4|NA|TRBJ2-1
TGTGCCAGCAGCCTGGATTTAAGGAGCTCCTACAATGAGCAGTTCTTC
CASSLDLRSSYNEQFF
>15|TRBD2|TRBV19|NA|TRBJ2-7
TGTGCCAGTAGTATAGCCGGACTAGACATCTACGAGCAGTACTTC
CASSIAGLDIYEQYF
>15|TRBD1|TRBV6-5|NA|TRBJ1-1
TGTGCCAGCACCAAGAGACAGGGCGGGAACACTGAAGCTTTCTTT
CASTKRQGGNTEAFF
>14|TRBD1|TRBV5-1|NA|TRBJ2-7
TGCGCCAGCAGCTTGGTGGGACAGGGTCTCGAGCAGTACTTC
CASSLVGQGLEQYF
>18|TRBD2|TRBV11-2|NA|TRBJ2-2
TGTGCCAGCAGCTTAGATCTTAGGCCTAGCGGGAGTCCCGGGGAGCTGTTTTTT
CASSLDLRPSGSPGELFF
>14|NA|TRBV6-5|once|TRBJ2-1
TGTGCCAGCAGCCGGGACTCATACGGCAATGAGCAGTTCTTC
CASSRDSYGNEQFF
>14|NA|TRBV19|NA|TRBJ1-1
TGTGCCAGTAGTTTACAGGGCTTTCGAACTGAAGCTTTCTTT
CASSLQGFRTEAFF
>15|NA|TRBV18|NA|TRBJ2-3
TGTGCCAGCTCACCCCTGGGACACCCCACAGATACGCAGTATTTT
CASSPLGHPTDTQYF
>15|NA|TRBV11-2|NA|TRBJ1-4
TGTGCCAGCAGCTTCGACAGTGCAACTAATGAAAAACTGTTTTTT
CASSFDSATNEKLFF
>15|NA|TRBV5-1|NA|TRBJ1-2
TGCGCCAGCAGCGAGGACAGAAACGCTAACTATGGCTACACCTTC
CASSEDRNANYGYTF
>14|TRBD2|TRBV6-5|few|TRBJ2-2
TGTGCCAGCCGCGGGCTAGCGGATGGCGGGGAGCTGTTTTTT
CASRGLADGGELFF
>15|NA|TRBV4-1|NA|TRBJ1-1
TGCGCCAGCAGCCAAGGACTCCCTGAAGACGCTGAAGCTTTCTTT
CASSQGLPEDAEAFF
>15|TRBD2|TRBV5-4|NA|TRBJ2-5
TGTGCCAGCAGCTCCGGGACTAGCGGCCAAGAGACCCAGTACTTC
CASSSGTSGQETQYF